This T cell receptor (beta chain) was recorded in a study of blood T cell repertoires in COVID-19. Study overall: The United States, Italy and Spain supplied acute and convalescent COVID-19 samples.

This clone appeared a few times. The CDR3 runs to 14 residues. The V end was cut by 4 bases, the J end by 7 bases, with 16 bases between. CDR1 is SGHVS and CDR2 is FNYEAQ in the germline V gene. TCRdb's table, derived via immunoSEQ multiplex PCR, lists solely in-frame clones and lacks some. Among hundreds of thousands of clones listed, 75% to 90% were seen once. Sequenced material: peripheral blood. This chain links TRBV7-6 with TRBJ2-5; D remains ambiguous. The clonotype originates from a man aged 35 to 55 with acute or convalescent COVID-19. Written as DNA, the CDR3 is TGTGCCAGCAGCTCAAGTACCGCCGCCAGGACCCAGTACTTC. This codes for CASSSSTAARTQYF.